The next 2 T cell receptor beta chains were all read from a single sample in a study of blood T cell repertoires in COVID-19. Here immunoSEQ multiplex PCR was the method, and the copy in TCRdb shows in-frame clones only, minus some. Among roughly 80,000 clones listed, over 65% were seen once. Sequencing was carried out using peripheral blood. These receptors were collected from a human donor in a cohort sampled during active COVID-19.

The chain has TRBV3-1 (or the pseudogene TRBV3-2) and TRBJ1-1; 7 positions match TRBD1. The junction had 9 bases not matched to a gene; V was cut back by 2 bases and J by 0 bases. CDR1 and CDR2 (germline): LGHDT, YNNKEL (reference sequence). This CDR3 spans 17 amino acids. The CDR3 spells CASSQTSTGPMNTEAFF. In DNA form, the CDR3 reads TGTGCCAGCAGCCAAACCTCGACAGGGCCAATGAACACTGAAGCTTTCTTT.

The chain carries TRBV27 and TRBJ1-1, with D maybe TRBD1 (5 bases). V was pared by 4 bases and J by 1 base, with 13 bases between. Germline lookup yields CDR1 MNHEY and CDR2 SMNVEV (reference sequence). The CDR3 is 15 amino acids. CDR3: CASSSYRSRNTEAFF. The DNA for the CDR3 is TGTGCCAGCAGTTCCTACAGGAGTCGGAACACTGAAGCTTTCTTT.